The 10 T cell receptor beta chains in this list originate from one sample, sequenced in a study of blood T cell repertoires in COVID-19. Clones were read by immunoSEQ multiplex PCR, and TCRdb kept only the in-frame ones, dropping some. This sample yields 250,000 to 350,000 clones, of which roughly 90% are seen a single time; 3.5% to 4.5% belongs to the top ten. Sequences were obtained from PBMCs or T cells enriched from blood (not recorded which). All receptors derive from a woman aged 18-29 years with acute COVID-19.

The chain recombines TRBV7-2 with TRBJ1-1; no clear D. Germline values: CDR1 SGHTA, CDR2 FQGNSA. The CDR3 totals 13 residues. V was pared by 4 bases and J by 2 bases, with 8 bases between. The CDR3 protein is CASSYDSNTEAFF. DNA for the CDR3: TGTGCCAGCAGCTACGACTCTAACACTGAAGCTTTCTTT.

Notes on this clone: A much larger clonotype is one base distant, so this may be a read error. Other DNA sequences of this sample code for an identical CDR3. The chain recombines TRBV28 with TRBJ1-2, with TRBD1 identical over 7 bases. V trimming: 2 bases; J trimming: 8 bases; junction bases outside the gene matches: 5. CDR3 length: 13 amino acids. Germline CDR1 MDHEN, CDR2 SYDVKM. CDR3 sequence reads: CASSLEGARGYTF. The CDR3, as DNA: TGTGCCAGCAGTTTAGAGGGGGCTCGGGGCTACACCTTC.

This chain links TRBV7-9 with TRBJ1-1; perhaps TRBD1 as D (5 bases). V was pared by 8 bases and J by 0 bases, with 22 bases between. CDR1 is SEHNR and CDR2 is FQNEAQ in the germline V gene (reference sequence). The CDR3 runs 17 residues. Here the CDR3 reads CASPPISPDILNTEAFF. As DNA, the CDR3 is TGTGCCAGCCCCCCTATATCCCCGGACATACTGAACACTGAAGCTTTCTTT.

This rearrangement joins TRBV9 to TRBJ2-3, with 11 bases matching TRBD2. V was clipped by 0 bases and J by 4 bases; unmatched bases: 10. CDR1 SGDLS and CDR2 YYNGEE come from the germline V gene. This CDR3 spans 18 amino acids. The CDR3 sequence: CASSVATLAGDFADTQYF. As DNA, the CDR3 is TGTGCCAGCAGCGTAGCGACACTAGCGGGAGACTTTGCAGATACGCAGTATTTT.

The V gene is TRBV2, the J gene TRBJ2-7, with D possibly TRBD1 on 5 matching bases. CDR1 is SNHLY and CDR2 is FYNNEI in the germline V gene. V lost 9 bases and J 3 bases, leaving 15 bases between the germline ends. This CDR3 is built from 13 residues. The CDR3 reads CASFVPDSYEQYF. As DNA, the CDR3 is TGTGCCAGTTTCGTGCCCGACAGCTACGAGCAGTACTTC.

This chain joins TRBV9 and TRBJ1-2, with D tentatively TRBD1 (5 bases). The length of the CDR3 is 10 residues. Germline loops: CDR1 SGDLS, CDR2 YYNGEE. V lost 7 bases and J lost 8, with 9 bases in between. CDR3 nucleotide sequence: TGTGCCAGCGGGGCTGGCGGCTACACCTTC. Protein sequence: CASGAGGYTF. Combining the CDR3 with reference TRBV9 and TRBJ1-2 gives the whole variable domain DSGVTQTPKHLITATGQRVTLRCSPRSGDLSVYWYQQSLDQGLQFLIQYYNGEERAKGNILERFSAQQFPDLHSELNLSSLELGDSALYFCASGAGGYTFGSGTRLTVV.

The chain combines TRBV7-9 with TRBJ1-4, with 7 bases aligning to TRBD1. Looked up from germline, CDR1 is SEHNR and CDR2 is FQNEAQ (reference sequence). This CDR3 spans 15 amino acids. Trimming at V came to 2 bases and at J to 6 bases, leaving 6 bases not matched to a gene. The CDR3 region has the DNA TGTGCCAGCAGCTTACTTGGGACAGACCATGAAAAACTGTTTTTT. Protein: CASSLLGTDHEKLFF. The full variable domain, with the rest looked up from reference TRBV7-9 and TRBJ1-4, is DTGVSQNPRHKITKRGQNVTFRCDPISEHNRLYWYRQTLGQGPEFLTYFQNEAQLEKSRLLSDRFSAERPKGSFSTLEIQRTEQGDSAMYLCASSLLGTDHEKLFFGSGTQLSVL.

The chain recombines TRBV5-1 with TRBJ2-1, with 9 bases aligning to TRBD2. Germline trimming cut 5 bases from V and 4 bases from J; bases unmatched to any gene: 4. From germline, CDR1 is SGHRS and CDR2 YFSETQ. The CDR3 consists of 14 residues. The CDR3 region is CASRTSGQYNEQFF. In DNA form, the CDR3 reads TGCGCCAGCAGGACTAGCGGACAGTACAATGAGCAGTTCTTC.

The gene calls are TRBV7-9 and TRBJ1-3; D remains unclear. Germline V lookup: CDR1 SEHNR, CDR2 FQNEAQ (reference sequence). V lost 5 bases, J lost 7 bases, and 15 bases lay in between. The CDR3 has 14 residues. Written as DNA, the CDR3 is TGTGCCAGCAGCCCGAAGGGTTCGGGGAACACCATATATTTT. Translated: CASSPKGSGNTIYF.

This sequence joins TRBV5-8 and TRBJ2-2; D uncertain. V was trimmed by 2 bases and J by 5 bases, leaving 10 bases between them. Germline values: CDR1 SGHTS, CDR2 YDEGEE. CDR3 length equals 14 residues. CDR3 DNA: TGTGCCAGCAGCTTCTTAGTGTATACCGGGGAGCTGTTTTTT. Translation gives CASSFLVYTGELFF.